Shown below are 17 T cell receptor beta chains from a single sample sequenced in a study of cytomegalovirus exposure and HLA in healthy donors. It was with 60 Vbeta and 13 Jbeta primers that the PCR ran. Profiled with immunoSEQ multiplex PCR; TCRdb holds only in-frame clones, not every one. This table holds roughly 180,000 clones, roughly 78% found once. The specimen sequenced was PBMCs. The receptors originated from a girl aged 5-17 years in good health and CMV-seropositive.

The V and J genes are TRBV11-2 and TRBJ2-7; TRBD1 agrees at 11 bases. The V and J ends lost 4 bases and 4 bases, in that order; junction bases with no gene match: 3. This CDR3 region has 14 residues. Germline loops: CDR1 SGHAT, CDR2 FQNNGV. The CDR3, as DNA: TGTGCCAGCAGCTACGGACAGGGGGCTTACGAGCAGTACTTC. It yields the protein CASSYGQGAYEQYF.

V usage is TRBV7-9 and J usage is TRBJ1-6; D is unclear. Germline V gene lookup returns CDR1 SEHNR and CDR2 FQNEAQ (reference sequence). V was cut by 5 bases and J by 8 bases, with 7 bases left in between. CDR3 length equals 12 residues. CDR3 coding DNA: TGTGCCAGCAGCCATACAGATTCACCCCTCCACTTT. Encoded protein: CASSHTDSPLHF.

The chain is built from TRBV4-1 and TRBJ1-4; no reliable D call. Germline V CDR1 and CDR2: MGHRA, YSYEKL. The CDR3 totals 12 residues. The V end was cut by 4 bases, the J end by 8 bases, with 8 bases between. CDR3 protein: CASSLVLEKLFF. CDR3 DNA: TGCGCCAGCAGCCTTGTCCTGGAAAAACTGTTTTTT.

The chain carries TRBV18 and TRBJ2-3; 7 bases match TRBD2. The CDR3 has 17 amino acids. From germline, CDR1 is KGHSH and CDR2 LQKENI. Trimming removed 3 bases from V and 0 bases from J; junction bases left unmatched: 9. The DNA for the CDR3 is TGTGCCAGCTCACCTTTTGTCGGGGGGACTAGCACAGATACGCAGTATTTT. Its protein product is CASSPFVGGTSTDTQYF.

The chain couples TRBV5-4 to TRBJ2-7; 9 nucleotides agree with TRBD2. The CDR3 runs 19 residues. CDR1 SGHNT and CDR2 YYREEE come from the germline V gene (reference sequence). J was trimmed by 3 bases and V by 3 bases; bases with no gene match: 19. CDR3 nucleotides: TGTGCCAGCAGCTGGGGTCCAAGCGGGGGGAACTCCATATTCTACGAGCAGTACTTC. This codes for CASSWGPSGGNSIFYEQYF. Supplemented by reference TRBV5-4 and TRBJ2-7, the full variable domain reads ETGVTQSPTHLIKTRGQQVTLRCSSQSGHNTVSWYQQALGQGPQFIFQYYREEENGRGNFPPRFSGLQFPNYSSELNVNALELDDSALYLCASSWGPSGGNSIFYEQYFGPGTRLTVT.

The chain joins TRBV5-6 to TRBJ1-6, with 12 bases identical to TRBD1. After removal of 5 bases from V and 10 bases from J, the junction contained 7 bases not matched to a gene. Germline V gene lookup returns CDR1 SGHDT and CDR2 YYEEEE. This CDR3 comprises 15 residues. The CDR3 here is CASREGQGAYSPLHF. The CDR3 DNA reads TGTGCCAGCAGAGAGGGACAGGGGGCTTACTCACCCCTCCACTTT.

This chain links TRBV10-3 with TRBJ2-3; 9 bases align to TRBD2. The junction had 3 bases not matched to a gene; V was cut back by 3 bases and J by 2 bases. This CDR3 region has 15 residues. Germline V gene data show CDR1 as ENHRY and CDR2 as SYGVKD. CDR3 sequence (DNA): TGTGCCATCAGTGAATCGGGACTAGCCACAGATACGCAGTATTTT. Translation: CAISESGLATDTQYF.

This clone has more than one count but fewer than ten. The chain couples TRBV10-3 to TRBJ2-7; a weak D match, TRBD1 (6 bases). This CDR3 spans 14 amino acids. Germline values: CDR1 ENHRY, CDR2 SYGVKD. Trimming took 0 bases from V and 4 from J, leaving 10 bases between them. CDR3: CAISESRGNYEQYF. CDR3 nucleotide sequence: TGTGCCATCAGTGAGTCCAGGGGAAATTACGAGCAGTACTTC.

This chain uses TRBV6-5 with TRBJ1-6; possible D gene TRBD1, 5 bases. The CDR3 loop spans 14 amino acids. The germline gives CDR1 MNHEY, CDR2 SVGAGI. V was trimmed by 2 bases and J by 8 bases, leaving 10 bases between them. The CDR3 DNA sequence: TGTGCCAGCAGTTACGTAGGGGCGGATTCACCCCTCCACTTT. This codes for CASSYVGADSPLHF.

This sequence joins TRBV9 and TRBJ2-7; D is possibly TRBD2 (5 bases). V was cut by 3 bases and J by 2 bases, with 15 bases left in between. This CDR3 has 15 amino acids. Germline V gene lookup returns CDR1 SGDLS and CDR2 YYNGEE. CDR3 protein: CASSETGKATYEQYF. In DNA form, the CDR3 reads TGTGCCAGCAGCGAAACGGGGAAAGCGACCTACGAGCAGTACTTC.

V and J are TRBV11-2 and TRBJ2-2, with TRBD1 as a possible D gene (6 bases). The CDR3 loop spans 15 amino acids. Germline assignment: CDR1 SGHAT and CDR2 FQNNGV. The V end was cut by 5 bases, the J end by 6 bases, with 16 bases between. This chain's CDR3 is CASSPTRQVPGELFF. The CDR3 region has the DNA TGTGCCAGCAGCCCCACCCGACAGGTTCCCGGGGAGCTGTTTTTT. Complete variable domain (other parts from reference TRBV11-2 and TRBJ2-2): EAGVAQSPRYKIIEKRQSVAFWCNPISGHATLYWYQQILGQGPKLLIQFQNNGVVDDSQLPKDRFSAERLKGVDSTLKIQPAKLEDSAVYLCASSPTRQVPGELFFGEGSRLTVL.

This chain links TRBV4-1 with TRBJ1-2; 11 bases line up with TRBD1. The length of the CDR3 is 17 residues. Germline V gives CDR1 MGHRA, CDR2 YSYEKL. J lost 5 bases, V lost 3 bases, and 11 bases had no gene match. CDR3 nucleotide sequence: TGCGCCAGCAGCCACAACCGGGACAGGGGGTCAGGGTATGGCTACACCTTC. This translates into CASSHNRDRGSGYGYTF.

The chain links TRBV19 to TRBJ1-6; a weak D match, TRBD1 (6 bases). Trimming cost V 5 bases and J 11 bases, with 10 bases left between them. Germline lookup yields CDR1 LNHDA and CDR2 SQIVND (reference sequence). CDR3 length: 12 residues. The CDR3 spells CASSPGHPPLHF. In DNA form, the CDR3 reads TGTGCCAGTAGTCCGGGACACCCACCCCTCCACTTT.

The chain carries TRBV4-3 and TRBJ2-3; D is perhaps TRBD1 (5 bases). CDR1 and CDR2 (germline): LGHNA, YSLEER. The CDR3 length is 12 residues. V was cut by 8 bases and J by 6 bases, with 12 bases left in between. CDR3 sequence: CASSQGYDTQYF. DNA of the CDR3: TGCGCCAGCTCCCAGGGCTACGATACGCAGTATTTT.

This clone was recorded a few times. The V and J genes are TRBV2 and TRBJ2-2, with D possibly TRBD1 on 6 matching bases. Germline values: CDR1 SNHLY, CDR2 FYNNEI. V was shortened by 1 base and J by 3 bases, with 9 bases between the two germline ends. This CDR3 has 15 residues. CDR3 region: CASSEGGRDTGELFF. The DNA for the CDR3 is TGTGCCAGCAGTGAAGGGGGGCGAGACACCGGGGAGCTGTTTTTT.

The rearrangement joins TRBV7-2 to TRBJ1-6; 7 bases are shared with TRBD1. The junction had 7 bases not matched to a gene; V was cut back by 0 bases and J by 17 bases. The CDR3 sequence is 13 residues long. CDR1 and CDR2 (germline): SGHTA, FQGNSA. As DNA, the CDR3 is TGTGCCAGCAGCTTAGCCGGGACAGTATTCTTCCACTTT. This encodes CASSLAGTVFFHF.

V and J are TRBV7-5 and TRBJ2-1; TRBD2 is the table's D call and was not checked against the DNA. TRBV7-5 is marked as a pseudogene. The CDR3 runs to 13 residues. This CDR3 is CARAASGDDEQFF. The CDR3 nucleotides are TGTGCCAGAGCGGCTAGCGGGGACGATGAGCAGTTCTTC.